This T cell receptor beta chain was found in a study of blood T cell repertoires in COVID-19. Germline V gives CDR1 MNHEY, CDR2 SVGAGI. The CDR3 totals 11 residues. Clones were read by immunoSEQ multiplex PCR, and TCRdb kept only the in-frame ones, dropping some. This table has more than 250,000 clones, approximately 89% appearing once. To note about this clone: One junction end disagrees with the germline gene, perhaps due to a read error.

Input material: peripheral blood. The receptor was isolated from a woman in her twenties or thirties with COVID-19, enrolled during active disease. The chain combines TRBV6-5 with TRBJ1-5; TRBD1 is a possible D gene (6 bases). The CDR3 protein is CASRPYRDLAF. The CDR3 DNA is TGTGCCAGCAGACCCTACAGGGACCTGGCATTT.